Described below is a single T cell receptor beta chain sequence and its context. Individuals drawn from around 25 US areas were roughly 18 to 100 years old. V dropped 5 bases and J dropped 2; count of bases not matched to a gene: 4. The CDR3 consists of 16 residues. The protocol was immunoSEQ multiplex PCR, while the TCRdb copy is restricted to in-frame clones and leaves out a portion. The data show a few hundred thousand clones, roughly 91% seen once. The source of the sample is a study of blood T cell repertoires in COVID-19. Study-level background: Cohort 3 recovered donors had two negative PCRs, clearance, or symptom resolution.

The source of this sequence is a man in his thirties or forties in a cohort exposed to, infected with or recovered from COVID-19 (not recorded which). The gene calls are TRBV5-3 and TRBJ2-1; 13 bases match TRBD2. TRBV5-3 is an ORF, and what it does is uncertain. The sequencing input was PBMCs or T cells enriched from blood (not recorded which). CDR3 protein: CARRSGTSGTYNEQFF. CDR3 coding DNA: TGTGCCAGAAGATCCGGGACTAGCGGGACCTACAATGAGCAGTTCTTC.